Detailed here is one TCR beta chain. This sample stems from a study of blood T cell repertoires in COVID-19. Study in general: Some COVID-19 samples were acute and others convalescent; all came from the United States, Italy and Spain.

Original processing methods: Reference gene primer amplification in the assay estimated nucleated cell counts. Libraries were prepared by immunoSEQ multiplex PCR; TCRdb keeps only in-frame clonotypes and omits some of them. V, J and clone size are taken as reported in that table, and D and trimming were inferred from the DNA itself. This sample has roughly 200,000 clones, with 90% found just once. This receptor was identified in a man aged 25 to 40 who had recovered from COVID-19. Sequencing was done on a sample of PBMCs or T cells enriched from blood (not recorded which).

CDR3 loop: CASSSPSSFGGEQFF. The CDR3 DNA sequence: TGCGCCAGCAGCTCGCCGTCCTCATTCGGCGGTGAGCAGTTCTTC. The gene calls are TRBV5-1 and TRBJ2-1; D unresolved. The V and J ends lost 3 bases and 9 bases respectively, with 19 bases between them. The germline V gene encodes CDR1 SGHRS and CDR2 YFSETQ. The CDR3 totals 15 residues.